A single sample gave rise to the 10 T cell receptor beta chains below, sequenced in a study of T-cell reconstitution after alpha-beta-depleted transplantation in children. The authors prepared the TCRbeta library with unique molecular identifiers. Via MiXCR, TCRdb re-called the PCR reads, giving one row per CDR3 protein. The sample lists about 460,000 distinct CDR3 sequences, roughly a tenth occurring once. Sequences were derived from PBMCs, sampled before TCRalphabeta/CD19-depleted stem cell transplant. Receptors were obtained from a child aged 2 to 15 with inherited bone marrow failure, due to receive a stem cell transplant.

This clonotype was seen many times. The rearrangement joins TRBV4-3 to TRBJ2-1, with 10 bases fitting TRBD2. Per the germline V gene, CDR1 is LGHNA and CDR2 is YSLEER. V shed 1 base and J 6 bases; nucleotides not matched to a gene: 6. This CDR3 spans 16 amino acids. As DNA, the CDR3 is TGCGCCAGCAGCCAAGTCCCCGGGACTAGCGCCAATGAGCAGTTCTTC. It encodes CASSQVPGTSANEQFF.

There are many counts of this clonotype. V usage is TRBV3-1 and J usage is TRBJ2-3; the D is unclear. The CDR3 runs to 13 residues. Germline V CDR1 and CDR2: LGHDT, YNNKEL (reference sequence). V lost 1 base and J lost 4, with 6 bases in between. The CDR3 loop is CASSQVIADTQYF. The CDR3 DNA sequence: TGTGCCAGCAGCCAAGTGATAGCAGATACGCAGTATTTT.

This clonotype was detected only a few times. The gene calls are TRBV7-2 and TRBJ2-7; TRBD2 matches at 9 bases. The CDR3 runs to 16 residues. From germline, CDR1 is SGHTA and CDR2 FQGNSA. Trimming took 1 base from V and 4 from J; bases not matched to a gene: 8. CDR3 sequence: CASSLGTSGHGYEQYF. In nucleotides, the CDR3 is TGTGCCAGCAGCTTAGGTACTAGCGGGCATGGGTACGAGCAGTACTTC.

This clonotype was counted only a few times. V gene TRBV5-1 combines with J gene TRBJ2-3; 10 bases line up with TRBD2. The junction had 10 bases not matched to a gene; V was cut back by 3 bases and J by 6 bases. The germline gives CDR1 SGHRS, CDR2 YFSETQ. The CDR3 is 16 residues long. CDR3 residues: CASSSASGRMADTQYF. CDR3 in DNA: TGCGCCAGCAGCTCCGCTAGCGGGAGAATGGCGGATACGCAGTATTTT.

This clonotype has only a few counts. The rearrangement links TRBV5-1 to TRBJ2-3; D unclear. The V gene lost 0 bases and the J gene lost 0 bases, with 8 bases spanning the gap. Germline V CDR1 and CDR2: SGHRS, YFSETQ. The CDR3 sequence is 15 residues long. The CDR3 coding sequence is TGCGCCAGCAGCTTGGAGGTGGGGAGCACAGATACGCAGTATTTT. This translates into CASSLEVGSTDTQYF.

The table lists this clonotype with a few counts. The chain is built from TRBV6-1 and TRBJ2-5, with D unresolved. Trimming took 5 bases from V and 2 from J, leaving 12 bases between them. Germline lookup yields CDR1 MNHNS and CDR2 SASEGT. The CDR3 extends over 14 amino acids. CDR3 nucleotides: TGTGCCAGCAGTCTCCCACATGTTCAAGAGACCCAGTACTTC. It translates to CASSLPHVQETQYF.

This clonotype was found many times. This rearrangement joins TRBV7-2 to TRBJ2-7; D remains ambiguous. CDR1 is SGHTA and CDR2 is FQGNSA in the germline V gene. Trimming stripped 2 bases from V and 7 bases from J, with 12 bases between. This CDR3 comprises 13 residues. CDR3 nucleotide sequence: TGTGCCAGCAGCTTAACCGGTTATCGGGAGCAGTACTTC. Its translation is CASSLTGYREQYF.

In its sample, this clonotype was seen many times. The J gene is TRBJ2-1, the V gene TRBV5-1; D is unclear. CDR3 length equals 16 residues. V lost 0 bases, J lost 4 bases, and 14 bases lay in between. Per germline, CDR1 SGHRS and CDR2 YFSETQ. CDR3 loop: CASSLAESSPYNEQFF. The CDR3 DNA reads TGCGCCAGCAGCTTGGCCGAGAGCTCGCCATACAATGAGCAGTTCTTC.

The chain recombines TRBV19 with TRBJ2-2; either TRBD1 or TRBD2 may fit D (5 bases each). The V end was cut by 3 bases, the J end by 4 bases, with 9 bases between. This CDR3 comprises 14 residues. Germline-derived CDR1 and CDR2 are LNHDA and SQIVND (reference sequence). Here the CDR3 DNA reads TGTGCCAGTAGTATGGGGGTTGCCACCGGGGAGCTGTTTTTT. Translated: CASSMGVATGELFF. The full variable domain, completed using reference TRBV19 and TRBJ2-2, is DGGITQSPKYLFRKEGQNVTLSCEQNLNHDAMYWYRQDPGQGLRLIYYSQIVNDFQKGDIAEGYSVSREKKESFPLTVTSAQKNPTAFYLCASSMGVATGELFFGEGSRLTVL.

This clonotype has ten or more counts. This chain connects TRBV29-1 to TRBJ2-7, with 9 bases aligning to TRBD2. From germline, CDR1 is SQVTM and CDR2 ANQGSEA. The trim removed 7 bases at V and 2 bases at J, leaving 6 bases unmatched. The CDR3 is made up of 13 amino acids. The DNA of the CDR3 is TGCAGCGGAACGACTAGCGGAACCTACGAGCAGTACTTC. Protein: CSGTTSGTYEQYF.